The entry that follows covers one T cell receptor (beta chain) sequence. Its antigen remains unidentified. The source of the sample is a study of T cell responses to AZD1222 COVID-19 vaccine. Method: immunoSEQ multiplex PCR; TCRdb's copy keeps in-frame clones and lacks some. This sample has some 150,000 clones, with 85% to 95% found just once. Study results and caveats: Close to half of all spike-specific TCRs reportedly target regions of the variants that are unmutated.

The source material was peripheral blood, sampled 28 days after the second AZD1222 dose. The receptor was derived from an adult who received the AZD1222 COVID-19 vaccine.

The CDR3 region is CASGPGQVQETQYF. CDR3 in DNA: TGTGCTAGTGGTCCAGGACAGGTCCAAGAGACCCAGTACTTC. This rearrangement joins TRBV12-5 to TRBJ2-5, with 7 bases lining up with TRBD1. The CDR3 has 14 amino acids. After removal of 5 bases from V and 1 base from J, the junction contained 4 bases not matched to a gene. In germline, CDR1 is LGHNT, CDR2 FRNRAP.